The entry below describes one TCR beta chain. The record originates from a study of blood T cell repertoires in COVID-19. Study details: T cells, B-cell-depleted T cells, or PBMCs supplied cDNA or gDNA.

Deletions cut 5 bases from V and 0 bases from J, with 14 bases between. The V gene's germline CDR1 is MNHNY and CDR2 SVGAGI (reference sequence). This CDR3 spans 16 amino acids. Source study methods: Using reference gene primer amplification, nucleated cell counts were estimated. Using immunoSEQ multiplex PCR, the repertoire was profiled, and TCRdb retains in-frame clones only, with some absent. D and trimming were read from the DNA, whereas the V and J calls and clone size are those reported in that table. Among about 50,000 clones, about 90% were seen once, and the ten largest hold 15% to 25%. The chain combines TRBV6-6 with TRBJ1-3; D may be TRBD1 (6 bases). Sample: peripheral blood. The sequence came from a human donor in a cohort sampled during active COVID-19. In DNA, the CDR3 is TGTGCCAGCAGTCGAAAAACAGGGACCTCTGGAAACACCATATATTTT. This codes for CASSRKTGTSGNTIYF.